This T cell receptor beta chain was sequenced for a study of untreated major depressive disorder. Study-level results: Private clones made up every subject's top five TRBV05-01 clones. CD4+ T cells from depressed patients used TRBV05-01 (Vbeta 5.1) more often than controls.

Germline V gene sequence: CDR1 SGHTS, CDR2 YDEGEE. CDR3 length: 15 amino acids. Trimming left V 2 bases short and J 10 bases short, with 21 bases between. As for this clone: Its antigen remains unknown.

Donors lacked major illness, comorbidities, regular medication, drug use, or heavy drinking. Each donor gave approximately 28 ml of EDTA blood. Sequencing used immunoSEQ multiplex PCR; TCRdb keeps in-frame clones, though not all of them. The top ten hold about 0.55% of the sample, which has approximately 20,000 clones, 92% seen once. The clonotype originates from a woman aged 40 to 50 with major depressive disorder. The V and J genes are TRBV5-8 and TRBJ1-1; no definite D call. Material for sequencing was CD4+ T cells from PBMCs. The CDR3 nucleotides read TGTGCCAGCAGCTTCTCCCGGGGATCCCCCGAGGGAGCTTTCTTT. Encoded protein: CASSFSRGSPEGAFF.